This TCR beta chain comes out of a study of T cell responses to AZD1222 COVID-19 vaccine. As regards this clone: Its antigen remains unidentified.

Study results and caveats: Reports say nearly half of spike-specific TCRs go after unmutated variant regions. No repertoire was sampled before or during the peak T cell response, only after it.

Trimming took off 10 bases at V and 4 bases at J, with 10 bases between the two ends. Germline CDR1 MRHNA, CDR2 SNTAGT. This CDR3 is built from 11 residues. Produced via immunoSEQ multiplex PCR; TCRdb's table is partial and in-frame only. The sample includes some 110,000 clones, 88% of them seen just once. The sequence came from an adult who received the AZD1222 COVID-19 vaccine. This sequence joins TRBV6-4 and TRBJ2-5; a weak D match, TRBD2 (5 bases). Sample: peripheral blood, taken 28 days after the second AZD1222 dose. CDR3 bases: TGTGCCAACAAGAGGGCAGAGACCCAGTACTTC. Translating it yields CANKRAETQYF.